Sequencing of this TCR beta chain was carried out in a study of blood T cell repertoires in COVID-19. Study details: Samples representing acute and convalescent COVID-19 were sourced from the United States, Italy and Spain. Nucleic acid was either cDNA or gDNA, and it came from T cells, B-cell-depleted T cells, or PBMCs.

The method was immunoSEQ multiplex PCR; TCRdb's version includes in-frame clones alone and lacks a portion of them. Of 55,000 to 70,000 clones in the sample, 65% to 85% are singletons; the top ten hold approximately 3%. This CDR3 spans 16 amino acids. The germline gives CDR1 SGHAT, CDR2 FQNNGV. Deletions cut 5 bases from V and 2 bases from J, with 17 bases between. The chain carries TRBV11-2 and TRBJ2-3; TRBD1 is a possible D gene (7 bases). The source is a man in his sixties with acute or convalescent COVID-19. Sequenced: peripheral blood. The CDR3 coding sequence is TGTGCCAGCAGCGGGTCAGGGGGGTCGTCCACAGATACGCAGTATTTT. This gives the protein CASSGSGGSSTDTQYF.